This TCR beta chain was identified in a study of blood T cell repertoires in COVID-19. Turning to the study itself: Sites in the United States, Italy and Spain provided acute and convalescent COVID-19 samples. PBMCs, B-cell-depleted T cells, or T cells were the source of the cDNA or gDNA that made up the material.

Participant-given clinical history determined each cohort assignment. Exposed enrollees had met someone with a PCR-confirmed or clinician-diagnosed COVID-19 case at some point within the 2 weeks before study entry. V shed 2 bases and J shed 4 bases, with 12 bases lying between them. This CDR3 spans 14 amino acids. Per germline, CDR1 KGHSH and CDR2 LQKENI. Measured with immunoSEQ multiplex PCR; TCRdb has only the in-frame clones, and not every one. This table holds about 280,000 clones, roughly four fifths found once. The TCR was taken from a man aged 35-49 years who had been exposed to COVID-19. The sample comprised PBMCs or T cells enriched from blood (not recorded which). The J gene is TRBJ2-7, the V gene TRBV18; no clear D gene. The CDR3, as DNA: TGTGCCAGCTCACCAATAGAGTTGAGTTACGAGCAGTACTTC. As protein: CASSPIELSYEQYF.